These T cell receptor beta chains were read from a single sample in a study of T cells in Graves' hyperthyroidism and ophthalmopathy. Each CDR3 protein is one row after TCRdb ran MiXCR on the multiplex PCR reads. The sample carries roughly 380,000 distinct CDR3 sequences, about 15% recorded once. Material for sequencing was blood. The origin of the receptors is a woman aged 55-69 years with Graves' hyperthyroidism. CDR3s leave out the opening cysteine and the closing phenylalanine or tryptophan. Fields, in order: J gene, V gene, clone size, CDR3 protein. Only part of the rows carry a size: once, few, many, or a class if the clone is expanded.

TRBJ2-3,TRBV12-3/TRBV12-4,many,ASSLKGGDTQY
TRBJ2-6,TRBV28,many,ASSARRGGSGANVLT
TRBJ1-5,TRBV28,once,ASSFMLYGNQPQH
TRBJ1-1,TRBV20-1,NA,SASEGEAMNTEAF
TRBJ2-3,TRBV28,many,ASSPVASGRAGSDTQY
TRBJ1-2,TRBV7-9,many,ASSLELAGYT
TRBJ2-2,TRBV14,NA,ASSAYFAGELF
TRBJ2-2,TRBV9,NA,ASSVAVDRMNTGELF
TRBJ2-1,TRBV5-1,many,ASSYLGLAGVYNEQF
TRBJ2-1,TRBV6-1,few,ASSTIGYERF
TRBJ2-7,TRBV18,many,ASSPPSQIYEQY
TRBJ1-4,TRBV20-1,few,SARNHGATNEKLF
TRBJ2-3,TRBV29-1,many,SGRPGLAVPDTQY
TRBJ2-3,TRBV7-9,many,ASSPRDLNGVDTQY
TRBJ1-1,TRBV11-2,many,ASSLARQGMIEAF
TRBJ2-5,TRBV28,NA,ASSSTGWKTQY
TRBJ2-7,TRBV5-1,many,ASRQREPHEQY
TRBJ1-1,TRBV19,many,ASSLRKARNTEAF
TRBJ1-1,TRBV4-2,many,ASSQEWTARDTEAF
TRBJ2-1,TRBV7-8,once,ASRLGLAGVGEQF
TRBJ2-1,TRBV12-5,many,ASGLPTDRANEQF
TRBJ2-3,TRBV3-1,many,ASSQDAAGVTDTQY
TRBJ1-6,TRBV12-3/TRBV12-4,NA,ASSLAGGGSPLH
TRBJ2-3,TRBV5-1,many,ASSAYTGQGDTQY
TRBJ1-2,TRBV6-1,many,ASSDAKGYGYT
TRBJ2-7,TRBV12-3/TRBV12-4,many,ASSPPNAELREQY
TRBJ1-4,TRBV15,many,ATSRDYRSATNEKLF
TRBJ1-3,TRBV27,many,ASSLSGGGQGLAGNTIY
TRBJ2-1,TRBV4-1,few,ASSQDRSAGGYNEQF
TRBJ2-5,TRBV30,NA,AWSHRGLAGLQETQY
TRBJ2-7,TRBV30,few,AWSVGAEGEQY
TRBJ2-7,TRBV24-1,NA,ATSDPSGKDEQY
TRBJ1-5,TRBV10-3,NA,AISEASDQPQH
TRBJ1-4,TRBV7-9,few,ASSDPTGVASEKLF
TRBJ2-3,TRBV6-1,many,ASSPTDADTQY
TRBJ2-1,TRBV6-1,few,ASSEGTSGRLEQF
TRBJ2-7,TRBV5-1,few,ASSLGQGGIIYEQY
TRBJ2-7,TRBV10-2,many,ASSVTGGKGTNGYEQY
TRBJ2-5,TRBV3-1,NA,ASSQWGEETQY
TRBJ1-3,TRBV2,many,ALLRGSSGNTIY
TRBJ1-1,TRBV16,many,ASSRGQIEAF
TRBJ2-3,TRBV7-9,once,ASSQGGRGDTQY
TRBJ2-3,TRBV7-3,many,ASALLAGSTDTQY
TRBJ2-2,TRBV5-4,few,ASSLAQGGDTGELF
TRBJ2-1,TRBV3-1,NA,ASSQSSGRDEQF
TRBJ1-5,TRBV27,NA,ASSLYYGTDLNQPQH
TRBJ2-7,TRBV10-3,few,ARPRTSYEQY
TRBJ2-3,TRBV10-2,many,ASSEKTGPSTDTQY
TRBJ2-1,TRBV2,many,ASSPGTSGSQEQF
TRBJ1-6,TRBV5-1,many,ASSWARQSDSPLH
TRBJ1-4,TRBV5-5,NA,ASSPRQGVVEKLF
TRBJ2-5,TRBV11-1,NA,ASSLGQPQETQY
TRBJ1-4,TRBV11-2,many,ASRRSANEKLF
TRBJ1-4,TRBV9,many,ASSVTGMTNEKLF
TRBJ1-6,TRBV11-2,many,ASSLGQGRHSPLH